The clone carrying this T cell receptor beta chain occurred a few times. Its antigen is unknown. Isolation per sample recovered at least 6.5 million PBMCs. These data belong to a study of blood T cells in healthy people across ages. Combining a sample-barcoded 5' primer with a J-beta primer mix, a second PCR ran for roughly 7 to 11 cycles. Via MiXCR, TCRdb re-called the 5' RACE reads, giving one row per CDR3 protein. The repertoire holds over 1,300,000 distinct CDR3 sequences, with roughly 60% as singletons. General study points: Diversity of TCR beta per million T cells declined in a roughly linear way with age.

The CDR3 is made up of 15 amino acids. Between the trimmed V and J ends, which lost 2 bases and 7 bases, there was a span of 12 bases. CDR1 is MDHEN and CDR2 is SYDVKM in the germline V gene. The gene calls are TRBV28 and TRBJ1-6; perhaps TRBD1 as D (5 bases). The sequenced material came from blood. The receptor's source is a young man in good health. The CDR3: CASSLRGKQNSPLHF. The CDR3 nucleotides are TGTGCCAGCAGTTTACGGGGCAAACAAAATTCACCCCTCCACTTT.